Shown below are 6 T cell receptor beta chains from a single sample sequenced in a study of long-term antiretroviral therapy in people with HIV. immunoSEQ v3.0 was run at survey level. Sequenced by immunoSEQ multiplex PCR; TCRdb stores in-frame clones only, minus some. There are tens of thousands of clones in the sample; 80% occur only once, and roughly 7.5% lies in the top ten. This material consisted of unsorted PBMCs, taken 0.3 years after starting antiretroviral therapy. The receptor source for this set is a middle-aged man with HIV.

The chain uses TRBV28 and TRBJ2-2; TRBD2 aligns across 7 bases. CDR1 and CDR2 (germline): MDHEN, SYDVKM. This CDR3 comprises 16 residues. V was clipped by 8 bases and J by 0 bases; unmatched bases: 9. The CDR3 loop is CASLTLGGANTGELFF. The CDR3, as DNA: TGTGCCAGCCTAACCCTGGGAGGGGCGAACACCGGGGAGCTGTTTTTT.

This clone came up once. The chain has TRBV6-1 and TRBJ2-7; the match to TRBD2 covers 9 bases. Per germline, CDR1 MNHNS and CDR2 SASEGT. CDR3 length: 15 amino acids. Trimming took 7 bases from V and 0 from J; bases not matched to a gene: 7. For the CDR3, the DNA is TGTGCCAGCAACCCCAGCGGGAGGTACTCCTACGAGCAGTACTTC. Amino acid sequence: CASNPSGRYSYEQYF.

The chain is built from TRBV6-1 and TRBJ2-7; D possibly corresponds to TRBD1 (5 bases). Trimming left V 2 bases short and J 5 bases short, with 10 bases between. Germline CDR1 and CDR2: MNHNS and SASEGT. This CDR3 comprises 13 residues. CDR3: CASSELVGDEQYF. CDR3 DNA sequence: TGTGCCAGCAGTGAATTGGTAGGGGACGAGCAGTACTTC.

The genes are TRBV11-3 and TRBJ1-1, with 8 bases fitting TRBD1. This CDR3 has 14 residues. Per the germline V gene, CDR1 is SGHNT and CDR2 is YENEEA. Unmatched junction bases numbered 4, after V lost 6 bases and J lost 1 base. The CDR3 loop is CASRTGQANTEAFF. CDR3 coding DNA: TGTGCCAGCAGAACGGGACAGGCGAACACTGAAGCTTTCTTT. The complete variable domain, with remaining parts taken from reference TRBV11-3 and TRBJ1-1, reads EAGVVQSPRYKIIEKKQPVAFWCNPISGHNTLYWYLQNLGQGPELLIRYENEEAVDDSQLPKDRFSAERLKGVDSTLKIQPAELGDSAVYLCASRTGQANTEAFFGQGTRLTVV.

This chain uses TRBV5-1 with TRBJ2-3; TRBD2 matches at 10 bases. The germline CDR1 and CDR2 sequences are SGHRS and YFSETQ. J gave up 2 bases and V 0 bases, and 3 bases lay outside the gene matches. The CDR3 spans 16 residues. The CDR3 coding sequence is TGCGCCAGCAGCTTGGGCCTAGCGGGGGTCACAGATACGCAGTATTTT. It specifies CASSLGLAGVTDTQYF.

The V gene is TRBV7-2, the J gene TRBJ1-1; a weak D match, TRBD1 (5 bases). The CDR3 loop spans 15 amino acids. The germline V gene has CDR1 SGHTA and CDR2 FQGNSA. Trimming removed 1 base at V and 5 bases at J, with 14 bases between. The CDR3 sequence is CASSLGFGAATEAFF. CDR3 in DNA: TGTGCCAGCAGCTTAGGATTCGGGGCTGCGACTGAAGCTTTCTTT.